Each of the 8 T cell receptor beta chains below was sequenced from the same sample in a study of monozygotic twins with inflammatory bowel disease. One entry per CDR3 protein, without DNA, is what TCRdb gives after re-calling the 5' RACE reads. The listing contains some 160,000 distinct CDR3 sequences. The sequenced sample was blood. The receptors shown here come from a human donor with ulcerative colitis or Crohn's disease, or a healthy co-twin of an affected twin (not recorded which).

The chain recombines TRBV5-1 with TRBJ2-5. This CDR3 has 13 amino acids. Per germline, CDR1 SGHRS and CDR2 YFSETQ. CDR3: CASSLEVQETQYF.

The chain combines TRBV5-1 with TRBJ1-5; TCRdb's D gene call, TRBD1, goes unchecked for lack of DNA. The CDR3 sequence is 16 residues long. Germline V gives CDR1 SGHRS, CDR2 YFSETQ. The CDR3 here is CASSLGVPGGNQPQHF.

The chain joins TRBV29-1 to TRBJ1-1; the D gene TCRdb calls, TRBD1, cannot be checked with no DNA. CDR3 size: 11 residues. Germline assignment: CDR1 SQVTM and CDR2 ANQGSEA. The CDR3 sequence is CSVVWDRGVFF.

The chain links TRBV7-9 to TRBJ2-3; TCRdb's assignment of TRBD1 cannot be checked, as there is no DNA. The CDR3 contains 12 residues. Germline loops: CDR1 SEHNR, CDR2 FQNEAQ (reference sequence). The CDR3 reads CASSSTLDTQYF.

This chain uses TRBV5-1 with TRBJ2-4. This CDR3 is built from 14 residues. CDR1 and CDR2 (germline): SGHRS, YFSETQ. The CDR3 reads CASSSDKAKNIQYF.

This chain uses TRBV7-9 with TRBJ2-1; the TRBD2 assignment by TCRdb is unverifiable without DNA. CDR1 is SEHNR and CDR2 is FQNEAQ in the germline V gene (reference sequence). The CDR3 consists of 17 residues. CDR3 amino acids: CASSMLAGGRFYNEQFF.

This chain links TRBV20-1 with TRBJ2-3; lacking DNA, the TRBD1 call made by TCRdb goes unchecked. This CDR3 is built from 15 residues. The germline gives CDR1 DFQATT, CDR2 SNEGSKA (reference sequence). CDR3 in amino acids: CSAKQGARGTDTQYF.

The rearrangement uses TRBV29-1 and TRBJ1-1; as DNA is missing, the TRBD1 call by TCRdb cannot be tested. The CDR3 is 13 residues long. Germline V CDR1 and CDR2: SQVTM, ANQGSEA. CDR3 residues: CSVADRGLHEAFF.